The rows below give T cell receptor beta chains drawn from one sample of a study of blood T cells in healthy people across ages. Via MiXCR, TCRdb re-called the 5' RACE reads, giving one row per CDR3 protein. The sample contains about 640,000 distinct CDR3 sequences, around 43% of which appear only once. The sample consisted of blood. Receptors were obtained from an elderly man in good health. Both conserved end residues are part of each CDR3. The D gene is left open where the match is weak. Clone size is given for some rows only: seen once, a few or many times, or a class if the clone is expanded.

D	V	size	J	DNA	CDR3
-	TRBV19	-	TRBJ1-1	TGTGCCAGTAGTATAGGAGTCGGTGAAGCTTTCTTT	CASSIGVGEAFF
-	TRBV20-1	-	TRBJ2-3	TGCAGTGCTCCCTCAAGCGGTACAGATACGCAGTATTTT	CSAPSSGTDTQYF
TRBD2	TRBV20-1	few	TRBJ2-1	TGCACGGGGATAGCGGGATATGACAATGAGCAGTTCTTC	CTGIAGYDNEQFF
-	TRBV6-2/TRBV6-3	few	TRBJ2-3	TGTGCCAGCAGTTACGCGCGGGCAGATACGCAGTATTTT	CASSYARADTQYF
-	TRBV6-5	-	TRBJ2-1	TGTGCCAGCGGCGGACAGACAAGCTCCTACAATGAGCAGTTCTTC	CASGGQTSSYNEQFF
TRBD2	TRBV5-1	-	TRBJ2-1	TGCGCCAGCGCGACTAGCGGAATTGACAATGAGCAGTTCTTC	CASATSGIDNEQFF
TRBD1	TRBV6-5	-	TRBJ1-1	TGTGCCAGCATCGAAGGACAGGGGTACACTGAAGCTTTCTTT	CASIEGQGYTEAFF
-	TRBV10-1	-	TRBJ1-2	TGCGCCAGCAGTGATAAGACGGGATATGGCTACACCTTC	CASSDKTGYGYTF
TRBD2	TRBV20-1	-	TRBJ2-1	TGCAGTGCTAGAGCCCTCCTCGGGACTAGCGGGCGGAGCTCCTACAATGAGCAGTTCTTC	CSARALLGTSGRSSYNEQFF
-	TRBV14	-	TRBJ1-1	TGTGCCAACAGCCAGGCGGTGAACACTGAAGCTTTCTTT	CANSQAVNTEAFF
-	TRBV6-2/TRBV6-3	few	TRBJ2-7	TGTGCCAGCAAAGAACAAGCGGGCTACGAGCAGTACTTC	CASKEQAGYEQYF
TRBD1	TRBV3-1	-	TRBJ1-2	TGTGCCAGCAGCCAAGATTGGGGACAGGGGGCTAGCTATGGCTACACCTTC	CASSQDWGQGASYGYTF
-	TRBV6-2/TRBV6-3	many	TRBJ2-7	TGTGCCAGCAGTCCCCCGGGACGGCGATTTTACGAGCAGTACTTC	CASSPPGRRFYEQYF
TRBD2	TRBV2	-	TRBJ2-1	TGTGCCAGCAGTCGGACTAGCGGGAGCCGCAATGAGCAGTTCTTC	CASSRTSGSRNEQFF
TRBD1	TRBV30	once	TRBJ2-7	TGTGCCTGGGGTAGGGGACAGAATACCTACGAGCAGTACTTC	CAWGRGQNTYEQYF